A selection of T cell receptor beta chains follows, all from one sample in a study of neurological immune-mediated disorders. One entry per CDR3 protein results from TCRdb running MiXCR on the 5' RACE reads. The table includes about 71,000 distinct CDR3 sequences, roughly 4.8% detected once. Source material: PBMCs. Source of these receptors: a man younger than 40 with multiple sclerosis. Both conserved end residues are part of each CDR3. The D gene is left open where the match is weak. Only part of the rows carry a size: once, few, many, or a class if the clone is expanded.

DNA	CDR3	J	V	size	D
TGTGCCGGGGACAGGGAAAGCGGGGAGCTGTTTTTT	CAGDRESGELFF	TRBJ2-2	TRBV9	few	TRBD1
TGCAGTGCTAGAGCTCGCCTTACGCGGGGGGTTACAGATACGCAGTATTTT	CSARARLTRGVTDTQYF	TRBJ2-3	TRBV20-1	many	TRBD2
TGCGCCAGCAGCCCAGGGGGCGATGAGCAGTTCTTC	CASSPGGDEQFF	TRBJ2-1	TRBV5-1	few	TRBD1
TGCGCCAGCAGCCAGGGGGGACGGCGCTCCTACGAGCAGTACTTC	CASSQGGRRSYEQYF	TRBJ2-7	TRBV4-1	many	-
TGTGCCAGCAGCATACGGGGATATCAGCCCCAGAATTTT	CASSIRGYQPQNF	TRBJ1-5	TRBV12-3/TRBV12-4	many	-
TGTGCCAGCAAAAGGGAAAGCTCCTACGAGCAGTACTTC	CASKRESSYEQYF	TRBJ2-7	TRBV6-5	many	-
TGTGCCAGCAGTGGAGGAGACAATAGCAATCAGCCCCAGAATTTT	CASSGGDNSNQPQNF	TRBJ1-5	TRBV25-1	few	-
TGTGCCAGCAGCCTAGCCCCCATGAACACTGAAGCTTTCTTT	CASSLAPMNTEAFF	TRBJ1-1	TRBV12-3/TRBV12-4	many	-
TGCGCCAGCAGCTCCGGGACAGGGCCCACCGGGGAGCTGTTTTTT	CASSSGTGPTGELFF	TRBJ2-2	TRBV5-1	many	TRBD1
TGCGCCAGCACTCAACTGACTAGCGGGGAATACAATGAGCAGTTCTTC	CASTQLTSGEYNEQFF	TRBJ2-1	TRBV5-1	many	TRBD2
TGTGCCAGCAGACGAATACTAGCGGGGGCAGTCTACAATGAGCAGTTCTTC	CASRRILAGAVYNEQFF	TRBJ2-1	TRBV2	many	TRBD2
TGTGCCAGCAGCGGGGGAACAGGGGTAGAAACTGAAGCTTTCTTT	CASSGGTGVETEAFF	TRBJ1-1	TRBV9	many	TRBD1
TGCAGCGTTGTATGGAGGCCCTGGGGCACAGATACGCAGTATTTT	CSVVWRPWGTDTQYF	TRBJ2-3	TRBV29-1	many	-
TGCAGTGCTCGTCGACAGGGCGGAGAACAGCCCCAGAATTTT	CSARRQGGEQPQNF	TRBJ1-5	TRBV20-1	-	TRBD1
TGTGCCAGCTCACCACGTTTGGGGAACACTGAAGCTTTCTTT	CASSPRLGNTEAFF	TRBJ1-1	TRBV18	few	-
TGTGCCAGCAGCTTGCTAGGGACAGGTGACTCACCCCTCCACTTT	CASSLLGTGDSPLHF	TRBJ1-6	TRBV5-5	many	TRBD1
TGTGCCAGCAGCTTAGCATCACAGGGACATGAGCAGTTCTTC	CASSLASQGHEQFF	TRBJ2-1	TRBV7-9	many	-
TGCGCCAGCAGCCGCGGGACAGCGAACACCGGGGAGCTGTTTTTT	CASSRGTANTGELFF	TRBJ2-2	TRBV5-1	few	-
TGTGCCAGCAGCCAAGATTGGGTACACGGCTACACCTTC	CASSQDWVHGYTF	TRBJ1-2	TRBV3-1	many	-
TGCAGCGTTGCCAGGGAAGTCTATGGCTACACCTTC	CSVAREVYGYTF	TRBJ1-2	TRBV29-1	many	-
TGCGCCAGCAGCTTGCGGGGCTCTGGGGCCAACGTCCTGACTTTC	CASSLRGSGANVLTF	TRBJ2-6	TRBV5-1	many	-
TGTGCCAGCAGTTTATCAGGGGGAAATCAGCCCCAGCATTTT	CASSLSGGNQPQHF	TRBJ1-5	TRBV27	many	-
TGCGCCAGCAGCCAAGATCCTAATTCACCCCTCCACTTT	CASSQDPNSPLHF	TRBJ1-6	TRBV4-1	many	-
TGCAGCGTTGAAGGCGGACAAGGCTATGGCTACACCTTC	CSVEGGQGYGYTF	TRBJ1-2	TRBV29-1	few	-
TGTGCCAGCTCACCTGGGACACACTATGGCTACACCTTC	CASSPGTHYGYTF	TRBJ1-2	TRBV18	few	-
TGCGCCAGCAGCTTCCGACAGGGTGCGCTCTACGAGCAGTACTTC	CASSFRQGALYEQYF	TRBJ2-7	TRBV4-1	many	TRBD1
TGCGCCAGCAGCCTGTTTGGGGGGAATGAGCAGTTCTTC	CASSLFGGNEQFF	TRBJ2-1	TRBV4-1	many	-